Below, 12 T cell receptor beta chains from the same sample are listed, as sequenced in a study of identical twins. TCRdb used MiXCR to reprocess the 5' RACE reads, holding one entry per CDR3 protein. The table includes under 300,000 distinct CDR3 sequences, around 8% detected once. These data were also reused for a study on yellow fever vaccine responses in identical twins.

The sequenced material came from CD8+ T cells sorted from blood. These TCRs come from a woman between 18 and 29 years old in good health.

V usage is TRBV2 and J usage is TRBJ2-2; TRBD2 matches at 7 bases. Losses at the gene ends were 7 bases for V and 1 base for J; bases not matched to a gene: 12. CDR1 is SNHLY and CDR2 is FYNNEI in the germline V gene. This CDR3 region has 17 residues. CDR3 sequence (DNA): TGTGCCAGCACGTACGGGCTAGCGGAGCTGAACACCGGGGAGCTGTTTTTT. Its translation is CASTYGLAELNTGELFF.

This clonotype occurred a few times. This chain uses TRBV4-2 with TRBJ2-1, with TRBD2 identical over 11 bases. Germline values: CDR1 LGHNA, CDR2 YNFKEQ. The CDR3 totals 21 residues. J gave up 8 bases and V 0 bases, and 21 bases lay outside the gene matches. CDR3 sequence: CASSQDLPLAGVEPWTHEQFF. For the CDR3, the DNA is TGTGCCAGCAGCCAAGATTTGCCACTAGCGGGAGTGGAACCGTGGACACATGAGCAGTTCTTC.

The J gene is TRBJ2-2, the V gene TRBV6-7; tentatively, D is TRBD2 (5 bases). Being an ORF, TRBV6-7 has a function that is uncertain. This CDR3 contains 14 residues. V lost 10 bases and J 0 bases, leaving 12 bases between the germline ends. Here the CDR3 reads CATPHGTNTGELFF. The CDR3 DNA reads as TGTGCCACCCCGCACGGGACGAACACCGGGGAGCTGTTTTTT.

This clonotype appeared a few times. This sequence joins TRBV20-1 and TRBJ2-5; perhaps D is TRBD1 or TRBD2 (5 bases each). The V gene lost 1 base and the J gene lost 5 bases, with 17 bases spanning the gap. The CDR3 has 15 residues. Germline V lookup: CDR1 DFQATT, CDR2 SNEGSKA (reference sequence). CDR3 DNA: TGCAGTGCTAGAGCCCCCGGGACGGTCGGCGAGACCCAGTACTTC. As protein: CSARAPGTVGETQYF.

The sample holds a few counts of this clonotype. CDR3 DNA: TGTGCCAGCACCGTAGCGGATTCCTCCTACGAGCAGTACTTC. Translating gives CASTVADSSYEQYF. This chain uses TRBV12-3 or TRBV12-4 with TRBJ2-7, with TRBD2 as a possible D gene (6 bases). The CDR3 runs 14 residues. V gave up 7 bases and J gave up 0 bases, with 13 bases separating them.

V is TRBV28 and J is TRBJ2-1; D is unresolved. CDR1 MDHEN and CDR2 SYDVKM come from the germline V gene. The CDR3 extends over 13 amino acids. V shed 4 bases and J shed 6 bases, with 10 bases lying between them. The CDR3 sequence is CASSSTTGNEQFF. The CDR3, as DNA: TGTGCCAGCAGTTCCACTACCGGCAATGAGCAGTTCTTC.

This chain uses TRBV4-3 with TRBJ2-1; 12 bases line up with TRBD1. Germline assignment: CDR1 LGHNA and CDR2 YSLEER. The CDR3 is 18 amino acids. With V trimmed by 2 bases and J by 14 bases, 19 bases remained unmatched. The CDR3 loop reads CASSQTIGTGGHPASEFF. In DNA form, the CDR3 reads TGCGCCAGCAGCCAAACGATCGGGACAGGGGGCCATCCTGCGAGCGAGTTCTTC.

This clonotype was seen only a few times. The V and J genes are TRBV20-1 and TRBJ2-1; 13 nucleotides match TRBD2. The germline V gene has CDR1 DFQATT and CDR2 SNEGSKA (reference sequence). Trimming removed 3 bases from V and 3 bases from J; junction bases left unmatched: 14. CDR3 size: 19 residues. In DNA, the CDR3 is TGCAGTGCTAGGGCGCTTAGTACTAGCGGGGGGGCCATCTACAATGAGCAGTTCTTC. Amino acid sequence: CSARALSTSGGAIYNEQFF.

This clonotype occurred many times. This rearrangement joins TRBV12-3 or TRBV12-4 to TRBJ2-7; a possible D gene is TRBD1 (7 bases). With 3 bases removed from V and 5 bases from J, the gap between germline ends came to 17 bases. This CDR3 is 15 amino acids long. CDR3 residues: CASSFPTVRGDEQYF. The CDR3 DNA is TGTGCCAGCAGTTTTCCTACGGTCAGGGGGGACGAGCAGTACTTC.

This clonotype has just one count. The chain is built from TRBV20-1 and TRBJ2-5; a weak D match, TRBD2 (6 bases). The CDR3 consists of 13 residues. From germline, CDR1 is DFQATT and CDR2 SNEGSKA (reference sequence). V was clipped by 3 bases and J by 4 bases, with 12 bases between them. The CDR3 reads CSASWEETETQYF. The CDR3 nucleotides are TGCAGTGCTAGTTGGGAGGAAACAGAGACCCAGTACTTC.

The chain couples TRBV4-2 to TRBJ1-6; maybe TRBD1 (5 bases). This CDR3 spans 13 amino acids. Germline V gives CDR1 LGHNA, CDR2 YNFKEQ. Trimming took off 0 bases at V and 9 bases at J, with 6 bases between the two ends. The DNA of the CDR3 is TGTGCCAGCAGCCAAGATAGGGGTTCACCCCTCCACTTT. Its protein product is CASSQDRGSPLHF.

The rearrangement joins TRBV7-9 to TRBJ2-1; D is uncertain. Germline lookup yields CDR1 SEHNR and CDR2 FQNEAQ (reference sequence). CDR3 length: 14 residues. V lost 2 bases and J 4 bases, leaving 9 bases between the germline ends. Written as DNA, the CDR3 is TGTGCCAGCAGCTTATCGCAGCCGTACAATGAGCAGTTCTTC. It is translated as CASSLSQPYNEQFF.